These 21 T cell receptor beta chains share one sample of origin, sequenced in a study of Siglec-9 on CD8 T cells in melanoma. Here immunoSEQ multiplex PCR was the method, and the copy in TCRdb shows in-frame clones only, minus some. This sample has about 36,000 clones, with approximately 83% found just once. Sequencing input: Siglec-9- CD8+ T cells sorted from blood. These receptors came from a human donor in good health.

The chain combines TRBV27 with TRBJ2-1; D remains unclear. The CDR3 length is 14 residues. CDR1 is MNHEY and CDR2 is SMNVEV in the germline V gene (reference sequence). Trimming cost V 8 bases and J 1 base, with 12 bases left between them. CDR3 sequence (DNA): TGTGCCAGCGCGGCGGACGGGTCCTACAATGAGCAGTTCTTC. Translating it yields CASAADGSYNEQFF.

The chain links TRBV9 to TRBJ2-1, with TRBD2 matching 7 bases. The junction had 13 bases not matched to a gene; V was cut back by 3 bases and J by 7 bases. The CDR3 is 16 residues long. The germline gives CDR1 SGDLS, CDR2 YYNGEE. This CDR3 reads CASSEDGAGEGNEQFF. The CDR3 DNA reads TGTGCCAGCAGCGAGGACGGGGCGGGAGAAGGGAATGAGCAGTTCTTC.

This clone has a single count. The gene calls are TRBV5-6 and TRBJ2-7, with TRBD2 matching 7 bases. J lost 6 bases, V lost 1 base, and 4 bases had no gene match. Germline CDR1 is SGHDT and CDR2 is YYEEEE. The CDR3 sequence is 13 residues long. The DNA of the CDR3 is TGTGCCAGCAGCTTGTCGGGGGGAAGCGAGCAGTACTTC. The encoded protein is CASSLSGGSEQYF.

The rearrangement links TRBV5-4 to TRBJ2-7, with 7 positions matching TRBD1. Germline V gene lookup returns CDR1 SGHNT and CDR2 YYREEE (reference sequence). V was pared by 4 bases and J by 5 bases, with 12 bases of the junction left unmatched. The CDR3 loop spans 15 amino acids. The chain's CDR3 is CASSPDREYNDEQYF. The CDR3 region has the DNA TGTGCCAGCAGCCCCGACAGGGAATACAACGACGAGCAGTACTTC. The variable domain in full, completed from reference TRBV5-4 and TRBJ2-7, reads ETGVTQSPTHLIKTRGQQVTLRCSSQSGHNTVSWYQQALGQGPQFIFQYYREEENGRGNFPPRFSGLQFPNYSSELNVNALELDDSALYLCASSPDREYNDEQYFGPGTRLTVT.

This chain joins TRBV19 and TRBJ1-2; D remains unclear. This CDR3 comprises 17 residues. The germline V and J ends were trimmed by 0 bases and 5 bases, with 19 bases remaining between them. Looked up from germline, CDR1 is LNHDA and CDR2 is SQIVND (reference sequence). This CDR3 reads CASSIDFSGPDDYGYTF. The DNA of the CDR3 is TGTGCCAGTAGTATAGATTTCTCAGGCCCGGACGATTATGGCTACACCTTC.

V usage is TRBV5-4 and J usage is TRBJ1-2; D gene ambiguous. The CDR3 is 15 amino acids. The V and J ends lost 0 bases and 4 bases respectively, with 13 bases between them. Looked up from germline, CDR1 is SGHNT and CDR2 is YYREEE (reference sequence). Written as DNA, the CDR3 is TGTGCCAGCAGCTTGGGTGCCGGGGAGACCTATGGCTACACCTTC. Translation gives CASSLGAGETYGYTF.

The J gene is TRBJ1-1, the V gene TRBV19; D is ambiguous. This CDR3 contains 14 residues. V was pared by 4 bases and J by 0 bases, with 9 bases between. Germline V gene data show CDR1 as LNHDA and CDR2 as SQIVND (reference sequence). CDR3 residues: CASSTQRMNTEAFF. The CDR3, as DNA: TGTGCCAGTAGTACACAGAGGATGAACACTGAAGCTTTCTTT.

This clone was counted only a few times. The chain uses TRBV10-1 and TRBJ1-1; D not certain. CDR3 length: 13 amino acids. V was cut by 7 bases and J by 5 bases, with 14 bases left in between. Per the germline V gene, CDR1 is WNHNN and CDR2 is SYGVQD (reference sequence). In DNA, the CDR3 is TGCGCCAGCACCGACGTCTTGGGGACTGAAGCTTTCTTT. This translates into CASTDVLGTEAFF.

V and J are TRBV28 and TRBJ2-2; the match to TRBD2 covers 14 bases. The V gene end was trimmed by 3 bases and the J gene end by 0 bases; junction bases not matched to a gene: 6. Germline V lookup: CDR1 MDHEN, CDR2 SYDVKM. There are 19 residues in the CDR3. CDR3 sequence: CASSFRLAGGSANTGELFF. The DNA of the CDR3 is TGTGCCAGCAGTTTTCGACTAGCGGGAGGGTCCGCGAACACCGGGGAGCTGTTTTTT.

This clone has just a few counts. The chain is built from TRBV4-1 and TRBJ1-5; no definite D call. The CDR3 runs 13 residues. Per the germline V gene, CDR1 is MGHRA and CDR2 is YSYEKL. V was pared by 4 bases and J by 3 bases, with 7 bases between. The CDR3, as DNA: TGCGCCAGCAGCCGGACGGACAATCAGCCCCAGCATTTT. It yields the protein CASSRTDNQPQHF.

This rearrangement joins TRBV10-2 to TRBJ1-2; perhaps TRBD1 as D (6 bases). V lost 2 bases and J lost 7, with 11 bases in between. Germline-derived CDR1 and CDR2 are WSHSY and SAAADI. The CDR3 runs to 13 residues. CDR3 in amino acids: CASSEGVGGGYTF. The CDR3 nucleotides read TGCGCCAGCAGTGAGGGCGTAGGGGGTGGCTACACCTTC.

This chain links TRBV5-4 with TRBJ1-2; tentatively, D is TRBD1 (6 bases). The length of the CDR3 is 15 residues. Germline V CDR1 and CDR2: SGHNT, YYREEE (reference sequence). V shed 4 bases and J shed 2 bases, with 15 bases lying between them. CDR3 in DNA: TGTGCCAGCAGCCCCTACTCTACAGGGAACTATGGCTACACCTTC. Translating it yields CASSPYSTGNYGYTF.

The chain links TRBV2 to TRBJ2-7; D possibly matches TRBD1 or TRBD2 (5 bases each). V was shortened by 5 bases and J by 0 bases, with 14 bases between the two germline ends. The CDR3 covers 15 residues. Germline V lookup: CDR1 SNHLY, CDR2 FYNNEI. CDR3 amino acids: CASSLGGVSSYEQYF. Written as DNA, the CDR3 is TGTGCCAGCAGTCTTGGGGGAGTGAGCTCCTACGAGCAGTACTTC.

In its sample, this clone was seen once. Other DNA sequences in this specimen translate into the identical CDR3. The chain combines TRBV27 with TRBJ2-7; D unresolved. The germline V gene has CDR1 MNHEY and CDR2 SMNVEV (reference sequence). CDR3 length: 15 residues. Trimming cost V 1 base and J 4 bases, with 14 bases left between them. CDR3 in amino acids: CASSLFPGEGYEQYF. The CDR3 DNA is TGTGCCAGCAGTTTATTCCCAGGAGAAGGGTACGAGCAGTACTTC.

The chain couples TRBV4-1 to TRBJ1-4; no clear D. The CDR3 is made up of 13 amino acids. Germline V gene lookup returns CDR1 MGHRA and CDR2 YSYEKL. The V gene lost 7 bases and the J gene lost 11 bases, with 17 bases spanning the gap. The CDR3 bases are TGCGCCAGCACCGAAGGCCCCAGGTTTAAACTGTTTTTT. This sequence encodes CASTEGPRFKLFF.

This clone was found once. The chain joins TRBV7-9 to TRBJ1-2, with TRBD1 matching 7 bases. V gave up 4 bases and J gave up 0 bases; unmatched junction bases: 8. The CDR3 runs 16 residues. CDR1 is SEHNR, CDR2 FQNEAQ, per germline (reference sequence). The CDR3 region has the DNA TGTGCCAGCAGCTCAGCGAGGGACAGCGCTAACTATGGCTACACCTTC. Amino acids: CASSSARDSANYGYTF.

The CDR3 DNA sequence: TGTGCCAGCAGCCAGAATACCGGGAGAGAGTACCAAGAGACCCAGTACTTC. This gives the protein CASSQNTGREYQETQYF. The rearrangement uses TRBV11-2 and TRBJ2-5, with a tentative D call TRBD2 (6 bases). Germline values: CDR1 SGHAT, CDR2 FQNNGV. The CDR3 is 17 residues long. The V end lost 5 bases, the J end lost 0 bases, and 19 bases lay between the germline ends.

This chain joins TRBV7-9 and TRBJ2-3; 7 bases agree with TRBD1. Germline values: CDR1 SEHNR, CDR2 FQNEAQ (reference sequence). The CDR3 extends over 15 amino acids. With 4 bases clipped from V and 2 bases from J, the junction kept 6 bases outside the gene matches. In nucleotides, the CDR3 is TGTGCCAGCAGCTCCAACAGGGGAGACACAGATACGCAGTATTTT. This translates into CASSSNRGDTDTQYF. Together with reference TRBV7-9 and TRBJ2-3, the CDR3 gives the full variable domain: DTGVSQNPRHKITKRGQNVTFRCDPISEHNRLYWYRQTLGQGPEFLTYFQNEAQLEKSRLLSDRFSAERPKGSFSTLEIQRTEQGDSAMYLCASSSNRGDTDTQYFGPGTRLTVL.

In this sample, this clone turned up once. This CDR3 reads CASSTTGPEQFF. The CDR3 DNA follows: TGTGCCAGCAGCACGACAGGGCCTGAGCAGTTCTTC. The gene calls are TRBV13 and TRBJ2-1; 7 positions match TRBD1. In germline, CDR1 is PRHDT, CDR2 FYEKMQ (reference sequence). J lost 9 bases, V lost 5 bases, and 4 bases had no gene match. CDR3 size: 12 residues. The whole variable domain, remainder taken from reference TRBV13 and TRBJ2-1, is AAGVIQSPRHLIKEKRETATLKCYPIPRHDTVYWYQQGPGQDPQFLISFYEKMQSDKGSIPDRFSAQQFSDYHSELNMSSLELGDSALYFCASSTTGPEQFFGPGTRLTVL.

V usage is TRBV9 and J usage is TRBJ2-5, with D perhaps assigned TRBD1 or TRBD2 (5 bases each). Germline lookup yields CDR1 SGDLS and CDR2 YYNGEE. Trimming stripped 0 bases from V and 3 bases from J, with 12 bases between. There are 15 residues in the CDR3. The CDR3 nucleotides are TGTGCCAGCAGCGTAGGGGGGAGCGTGGAAGAGACCCAGTACTTC. Translation: CASSVGGSVEETQYF.

This chain links TRBV27 with TRBJ2-1, with D maybe TRBD2 (6 bases). The germline CDR1 and CDR2 sequences are MNHEY and SMNVEV (reference sequence). The V end was cut by 8 bases, the J end by 0 bases, with 14 bases between. The CDR3 runs 15 residues. This chain's CDR3 is CASSMAGSSYNEQFF. The CDR3 DNA follows: TGTGCCAGCTCCATGGCGGGAAGCTCCTACAATGAGCAGTTCTTC.